These 32 T cell receptor beta chains share one sample of origin, sequenced in a study of OX40 agonist ivuxolimab in advanced cancers. Data came from immunoSEQ multiplex PCR; TCRdb stores just in-frame clones and leaves some out. Found here are 65,000 to 80,000 clones, more than 85% of them singletons; the top ten hold roughly 0.72%. This specimen consisted of CD4+ or CD8+ T cells sorted from blood, obtained in a trial of the OX40 agonist ivuxolimab. Source of these receptors: an adult with an advanced solid tumor such as melanoma, head and neck, liver or kidney cancer.

CDR3 nucleotides: TGTGCCAGCAGTTTATCGGGGCGGGAGCGAAGGGATACGCAGTATTTT. Amino acid sequence: CASSLSGRERRDTQYF. The chain joins TRBV27 to TRBJ2-3; 7 nucleotides line up with TRBD2. The CDR3 has 16 amino acids. The junction had 9 bases not matched to a gene; V was cut back by 0 bases and J by 6 bases. CDR1 is MNHEY and CDR2 is SMNVEV in the germline V gene (reference sequence).

J is TRBJ2-7 and V is TRBV7-8; D perhaps matches TRBD2 (6 bases). This CDR3 contains 17 residues. The germline V gene has CDR1 SGHVS and CDR2 FQNEAQ. The V end lost 4 bases, the J end lost 6 bases, and 25 bases lay between the germline ends. The CDR3 nucleotides are TGTGCCAGCAGCTCCACCTGGGACTCCGCTTTCTCTTCCGAGCAGTACTTC. Amino acid sequence: CASSSTWDSAFSSEQYF. Based on the CDR3 plus reference TRBV7-8 and TRBJ2-7, the full variable domain is GAGVSQSPRYKVAKRGQDVALRCDPISGHVSLFWYQQALGQGPEFLTYFQNEAQLDKSGLPSDRFFAERPEGSVSTLKIQRTQQEDSAVYLCASSSTWDSAFSSEQYFGPGTRLTVT.

The chain recombines TRBV7-2 with TRBJ2-7; TRBD2 agrees at 11 bases. The CDR3 contains 16 residues. CDR1 and CDR2 from the germline V gene are SGHTA and FQGNSA. Trimming cost V 5 bases and J 3 bases; bases outside gene matches: 9. Written as DNA, the CDR3 is TGTGCCAGCAGCCACAACCGACTAGCGGGGTTCTACGAGCAGTACTTC. This sequence encodes CASSHNRLAGFYEQYF. Filled out from reference TRBV7-2 and TRBJ2-7, the complete variable domain reads GAGVSQSPSNKVTEKGKDVELRCDPISGHTALYWYRQSLGQGLEFLIYFQGNSAPDKSGLPSDRFSAERTGGSVSTLTIQRTQQEDSAVYLCASSHNRLAGFYEQYFGPGTRLTVT.

V usage is TRBV6-1 and J usage is TRBJ2-2; 9 nucleotides match TRBD1. CDR1 and CDR2 from the germline V gene are MNHNS and SASEGT. The CDR3 runs to 14 residues. CDR3 amino acids: CARGDRDKAGELFF. In DNA, the CDR3 is TGTGCTAGGGGGGACAGGGATAAGGCCGGGGAGCTGTTTTTT.

Comment on this clone: The sample contains more than one DNA sequence encoding this CDR3. The V call is TRBV7-2, the J call TRBJ1-5; D perhaps matches TRBD1 (6 bases). The V end was cut by 4 bases, the J end by 3 bases, with 10 bases between. This CDR3 has 14 amino acids. Germline V gene sequence: CDR1 SGHTA, CDR2 FQGNSA. The CDR3 region is CASSSQGTNQPQHF. CDR3 nucleotides: TGTGCCAGCAGCTCGCAGGGGACCAATCAGCCCCAGCATTTT.

This clone has just a few counts. J is TRBJ2-2 and V is TRBV7-3, with D tentatively TRBD1 (5 bases). V was clipped by 0 bases and J by 5 bases, with 13 bases between them. Germline loops: CDR1 SGHTA, CDR2 FQGTGA. This CDR3 has 16 residues. The CDR3 sequence is CASSLTAAGLTGELFF. CDR3 nucleotide sequence: TGTGCCAGCAGCTTAACGGCGGCAGGGCTTACCGGGGAGCTGTTTTTT.

In nucleotides, the CDR3 is TGCGCCAGCAGCTCACAGGGAGATACGCAGTATTTT. Translating gives CASSSQGDTQYF. J is TRBJ2-3 and V is TRBV5-1; D possibly corresponds to TRBD1 (6 bases). Trimming removed 3 bases at V and 5 bases at J, with 7 bases between. The germline V gene has CDR1 SGHRS and CDR2 YFSETQ. The CDR3 loop spans 12 amino acids. The variable domain in full, with the rest retrieved from reference TRBV5-1 and TRBJ2-3, is KAGVTQTPRYLIKTRGQQVTLSCSPISGHRSVSWYQQTPGQGLQFLFEYFSETQRNKGNFPGRFSGRQFSNSRSEMNVSTLELGDSALYLCASSSQGDTQYFGPGTRLTVL.

This clone was counted only a few times. The chain is built from TRBV6-6 and TRBJ2-2, with a tentative D call TRBD2 (6 bases). The CDR3 runs to 14 residues. V lost 1 base and J lost 5, with 8 bases in between. Germline-derived CDR1 and CDR2 are MNHNY and SVGAGI (reference sequence). CDR3: CASSYLGGTGELFF. CDR3 coding DNA: TGTGCCAGCAGTTACTTGGGGGGTACCGGGGAGCTGTTTTTT.

The rearrangement uses TRBV5-6 and TRBJ2-7; unclear D gene. Trimming pared 2 bases from V and 0 bases from J, leaving 9 bases between. The germline V gene has CDR1 SGHDT and CDR2 YYEEEE. The CDR3 totals 14 residues. This chain's CDR3 is CASSFNGRSYEQYF. The CDR3 DNA sequence: TGTGCCAGCAGCTTTAATGGCCGCTCCTACGAGCAGTACTTC.

This clone has just a few counts. The rearrangement uses TRBV18 and TRBJ1-1; D uncertain. This CDR3 is built from 13 residues. Germline-derived CDR1 and CDR2 are KGHSH and LQKENI. With 6 bases removed from V and 3 bases from J, the gap between germline ends came to 11 bases. The CDR3 DNA is TGTGCCAGCTCGAGGAATAGGGACACTGAAGCTTTCTTT. Translating it yields CASSRNRDTEAFF.

V usage is TRBV7-9 and J usage is TRBJ2-5, with 8 nucleotides matching TRBD1. CDR1 and CDR2 (germline): SEHNR, FQNEAQ (reference sequence). This CDR3 comprises 16 residues. The V segment lost 3 bases and the J segment 4 bases; nucleotides outside the gene matches: 10. CDR3 protein: CASSFVSTGEPETQYF. The CDR3 coding sequence is TGTGCCAGCAGCTTCGTATCGACAGGGGAACCAGAGACCCAGTACTTC.

This chain joins TRBV6-5 and TRBJ2-7; 10 bases fit TRBD1. The CDR3 contains 13 residues. Per the germline V gene, CDR1 is MNHEY and CDR2 is SVGAGI. V lost 6 bases to trimming and J lost 6 bases; unmatched junction nucleotides: 5. For the CDR3, the DNA is TGTGCCAGCAGCCCCCGGGACAGGGGCGAGCAGTACTTC. It codes for CASSPRDRGEQYF.

V is TRBV18 and J is TRBJ1-4, with D unclear. This CDR3 has 14 amino acids. Trimming stripped 2 bases from V and 8 bases from J, with 12 bases between. The V gene's germline CDR1 is KGHSH and CDR2 LQKENI. The CDR3 DNA follows: TGTGCCAGCTCACCAGTAGGGAAGGTGGAAAAACTGTTTTTT. Translation: CASSPVGKVEKLFF.

The chain uses TRBV9 and TRBJ2-3; the D gene is possibly TRBD2 (6 bases). The CDR3 is made up of 15 amino acids. V lost 4 bases and J lost 0, with 12 bases in between. Germline lookup yields CDR1 SGDLS and CDR2 YYNGEE. CDR3 DNA sequence: TGTGCCAGCAGCCTCGTAGGGACTAGCACAGATACGCAGTATTTT. Translating it yields CASSLVGTSTDTQYF.

The V call is TRBV5-8, the J call TRBJ2-3, with TRBD1 matching 9 bases. Germline lookup yields CDR1 SGHTS and CDR2 YDEGEE. Trimming at V came to 5 bases and at J to 7 bases, leaving 14 bases not matched to a gene. This CDR3 spans 16 amino acids. CDR3 amino acids: CASRLTGTGNSNTQYF. CDR3 coding DNA: TGTGCCAGCAGGCTAACCGGGACAGGGAATTCTAATACGCAGTATTTT.

V usage is TRBV7-9 and J usage is TRBJ2-1; tentative D call: TRBD1 (6 bases). CDR1 SEHNR and CDR2 FQNEAQ come from the germline V gene (reference sequence). The V gene lost 6 bases and the J gene lost 4 bases, with 19 bases spanning the gap. This CDR3 region has 16 residues. The CDR3 DNA follows: TGTGCCAGCAGTTTTACAGCCCACACAGGGTACAATGAGCAGTTCTTC. Translation: CASSFTAHTGYNEQFF.

The chain employs TRBV5-6 and TRBJ2-3, with 15 bases matching TRBD2. The CDR3 is 17 amino acids. Per germline, CDR1 SGHDT and CDR2 YYEEEE. Unmatched junction bases numbered 10, after V lost 3 bases and J lost 8 bases. CDR3 region: CASSYGTSGRYYVTQYF. The CDR3 bases are TGTGCCAGCAGCTACGGGACTAGCGGGAGGTATTACGTTACGCAGTATTTT.

This clone was counted once. J is TRBJ1-2 and V is TRBV4-3; D not certain. CDR3 size: 17 residues. Germline V CDR1 and CDR2: LGHNA, YSLEER. V lost 0 bases, J lost 2 bases, and 16 bases lay in between. The CDR3 nucleotides are TGCGCCAGCAGCCAAGAGGATTCAGAAAGGTGGAACTATGGCTACACCTTC. Encoded protein: CASSQEDSERWNYGYTF.

The chain joins TRBV28 to TRBJ2-7; D remains unclear. The CDR3 runs to 16 residues. V lost 4 bases, J lost 2 bases, and 18 bases lay in between. The germline V gene has CDR1 MDHEN and CDR2 SYDVKM. This chain's CDR3 is CASSSSKNLNPYEQYF. The DNA of the CDR3 is TGTGCCAGCAGTTCCAGTAAGAACCTAAACCCCTACGAGCAGTACTTC.

This chain uses TRBV6-5 with TRBJ1-4; D gene uncertain. The V end lost 2 bases, the J end lost 0 bases, and 7 bases lay between the germline ends. Germline V gene sequence: CDR1 MNHEY, CDR2 SVGAGI. The CDR3 sequence is 15 residues long. The CDR3 region is CASSYRVSTNEKLFF. CDR3 coding DNA: TGTGCCAGCAGTTACCGAGTTTCAACTAATGAAAAACTGTTTTTT.

Concerning this clone: The sample holds other DNA sequences that translate to the same CDR3. This chain links TRBV5-1 with TRBJ2-2, with D possibly matching TRBD2 (5 bases). The CDR3 is 13 amino acids. Germline assignment: CDR1 SGHRS and CDR2 YFSETQ. The V end was cut by 2 bases, the J end by 3 bases, with 5 bases between. This chain's CDR3 is CASSFGDTGELFF. DNA for the CDR3: TGCGCCAGCAGCTTCGGGGACACCGGGGAGCTGTTTTTT.

The chain recombines TRBV9 with TRBJ2-5, with 7 bases aligning to TRBD1. From germline, CDR1 is SGDLS and CDR2 YYNGEE. This CDR3 is 14 amino acids long. J was trimmed by 4 bases and V by 2 bases; bases with no gene match: 5. The CDR3 loop is CASSVTGYSETQYF. CDR3 bases: TGTGCCAGCAGCGTGACAGGGTATTCAGAGACCCAGTACTTC.

The chain is built from TRBV28 and TRBJ1-3; D is uncertain. The CDR3 covers 13 residues. V lost 3 bases to trimming and J lost 0 bases, with 3 bases between them. Per the germline V gene, CDR1 is MDHEN and CDR2 is SYDVKM. The CDR3 coding sequence is TGTGCCAGCAGTTTCGACTCTGGAAACACCATATATTTT. Amino acid sequence: CASSFDSGNTIYF.

This clone was found once. The chain combines TRBV6-5 with TRBJ2-1; 8 positions agree with TRBD2. Germline V gives CDR1 MNHEY, CDR2 SVGAGI. V was pared by 4 bases and J by 9 bases, with 14 bases of the junction left unmatched. CDR3 length: 16 residues. The CDR3 loop reads CASSLSGSGTSIEQFF. The CDR3 nucleotides read TGTGCCAGCAGTTTGAGCGGGAGTGGCACGTCAATTGAGCAGTTCTTC.

The rearrangement joins TRBV18 to TRBJ2-7, with D possibly matching TRBD1 (6 bases). This CDR3 has 11 residues. The germline V gene encodes CDR1 KGHSH and CDR2 LQKENI. With 8 bases removed from V and 5 bases from J, the gap between germline ends came to 10 bases. CDR3 in amino acids: CASTQGDEQYF. Here the CDR3 DNA reads TGTGCCAGCACACAGGGCGACGAGCAGTACTTC.

In this sample, this clone turned up a few times. The chain couples TRBV6-5 to TRBJ2-7, with D maybe TRBD2 (5 bases). V was trimmed by 0 bases and J by 2 bases, leaving 11 bases between them. Germline V gene data show CDR1 as MNHEY and CDR2 as SVGAGI. The CDR3 sequence is 15 residues long. CDR3 DNA: TGTGCCAGCAGTTACTCACAAGCGGCACCCTACGAGCAGTACTTC. This encodes CASSYSQAAPYEQYF.

The chain joins TRBV5-1 to TRBJ2-7, with 7 bases lining up with TRBD2. V dropped 1 base and J dropped 3; count of bases not matched to a gene: 4. The CDR3 spans 14 residues. The germline V gene has CDR1 SGHRS and CDR2 YFSETQ. The CDR3 spells CASSLWLADYEQYF. Written as DNA, the CDR3 is TGCGCCAGCAGCTTGTGGCTAGCGGACTACGAGCAGTACTTC.

The J gene is TRBJ2-1, the V gene TRBV11-3; 7 positions match TRBD1. The junction had 5 bases not matched to a gene; V was cut back by 5 bases and J by 7 bases. Looked up from germline, CDR1 is SGHNT and CDR2 is YENEEA. CDR3 length equals 13 residues. For the CDR3, the DNA is TGTGCCAGCAGCACTCACAGGGGAAATGAGCAGTTCTTC. Translation: CASSTHRGNEQFF.

The chain combines TRBV7-8 with TRBJ2-1; 7 bases are a match to TRBD1. The CDR3 runs 14 residues. V was clipped by 1 base and J by 5 bases; unmatched bases: 2. Germline V gene data show CDR1 as SGHVS and CDR2 as FQNEAQ. CDR3 loop: CASSLGDRDNEQFF. The CDR3 coding sequence is TGTGCCAGCAGCTTAGGGGACAGAGACAATGAGCAGTTCTTC.

V gene TRBV28 combines with J gene TRBJ1-5, with D tentatively TRBD1 (5 bases). The V gene lost 6 bases and the J gene lost 3 bases, with 12 bases spanning the gap. Germline loops: CDR1 MDHEN, CDR2 SYDVKM. The CDR3 loop spans 14 amino acids. In nucleotides, the CDR3 is TGTGCCAGCAGCCTGGGACGGATCAATCAGCCCCAGCATTTT. It is translated as CASSLGRINQPQHF.

The V and J genes are TRBV6-6 and TRBJ2-1; D remains ambiguous. Germline assignment: CDR1 MNHNY and CDR2 SVGAGI (reference sequence). The V end was cut by 6 bases, the J end by 5 bases, with 2 bases between. This CDR3 contains 10 residues. Written as DNA, the CDR3 is TGTGCCAGCAGGGACAATGAGCAGTTCTTC. The encoded protein is CASRDNEQFF.

The chain combines TRBV11-2 with TRBJ2-5, with D unclear. The V gene's germline CDR1 is SGHAT and CDR2 FQNNGV. The CDR3 runs 13 residues. V gave up 3 bases and J gave up 4 bases, with 9 bases separating them. CDR3 amino acids: CASSFGFIETQYF. The CDR3 DNA sequence: TGTGCCAGCAGCTTCGGTTTCATAGAGACCCAGTACTTC.